This TCR beta chain was captured in a study of T cell responses to AZD1222 COVID-19 vaccine. Findings and caveats of the study: The donors showed a predominance of white British ancestry and of females, with possible underestimation of clonal diversity. The reported proportion of spike-specific TCRs targeting unmutated variant regions was nearly half.

Sequencing used immunoSEQ multiplex PCR; TCRdb keeps in-frame clones, though not all of them. The sample includes over 85,000 clones, about 94% of them seen just once. For this clone: Its antigen is as yet unknown.

Germline CDR1 MGHRA, CDR2 YSYEKL. Losses at the gene ends were 0 bases for V and 7 bases for J; bases not matched to a gene: 9. The CDR3 loop spans 16 amino acids. This clonotype was sampled from an adult who received the AZD1222 COVID-19 vaccine. The sample was peripheral blood, taken 28 days after the second AZD1222 dose. The chain recombines TRBV4-1 with TRBJ1-5; 7 bases line up with TRBD1. The CDR3 spells CASSQEEGAGRQPQHF. The DNA of the CDR3 is TGCGCCAGCAGCCAAGAAGAGGGGGCAGGACGGCAGCCCCAGCATTTT.